This T cell receptor (beta chain) was retrieved from a study of CD8 T cells in Susac syndrome. CD8+ and CD4+ T cells circulating in blood were sequenced for TCR beta. RNA amounts of 0.5 to 1 ug underwent reverse transcription with random hexamers. Using its own MiXCR run on the immunoSEQ multiplex PCR reads, TCRdb lists one record per CDR3 protein. The sample comprises 150,000 to 200,000 distinct CDR3 sequences, about 94% of which are singletons, and 0.13% rests with the top ten. This CDR3 contains 14 residues. Trimming left V 1 base short and J 6 bases short, with 9 bases between. Germline V gene sequence: CDR1 SNHLY, CDR2 FYNNEI.

This receptor was identified in a human donor in good health. The sequenced sample consisted of CD4+ T cells from PBMCs. This chain uses TRBV2 with TRBJ2-2, with D possibly called TRBD1 or TRBD2 (6 bases each). This CDR3 reads CASSEGGASGELFF. Here the CDR3 DNA reads TGTGCCAGCAGTGAAGGGGGGGCCTCCGGGGAGCTGTTTTTT.